Below, one T cell receptor (beta chain) is given with its context. A much more abundant neighbour one base away suggests this may be a read error. Other DNA sequences of this sample code for an identical CDR3. At the deep level, the assay was run. Profiled with immunoSEQ multiplex PCR; TCRdb holds only in-frame clones, not every one. Among 450,000 to 650,000 clones listed, around 77% were seen once. The data belong to a study of shared clonotypes between healthy human individuals. The CDR3 is 14 residues long. The germline V gene has CDR1 GTSNPN and CDR2 SVGIG (reference sequence). The source material was PBMCs. The V and J genes are TRBV30 and TRBJ2-2; D tentatively fits TRBD1 or TRBD2 (5 bases each). This TCR came from a woman aged 35 to 49 in good health. Some clones in this sample may be carry-over from other donors' samples. This CDR3 reads CAWKRDGDTGELFF. CDR3 coding DNA: TGTGCCTGGAAGAGGGACGGTGACACCGGGGAGCTGTTCTTT.